What follows are 22 T cell receptor beta chains derived from one specimen sequenced in a study of blood T cell repertoires in COVID-19. TCRdb's table, derived via immunoSEQ multiplex PCR, lists solely in-frame clones and lacks some. This sample has some 270,000 clones, with roughly 85% found just once. What was sequenced was peripheral blood. The origin of the receptors is a woman in her 70s with acute or convalescent COVID-19.

The DNA for the CDR3 is TGTGCCAGCAGCGGCTCTACAGGGGGCCATGAGCAGTTCTTC. Its protein is CASSGSTGGHEQFF. This sequence joins TRBV9 and TRBJ2-1, with 9 positions matching TRBD1. The ends lost 3 bases at V and 8 bases at J; junction bases unmatched: 6. From germline, CDR1 is SGDLS and CDR2 YYNGEE. The CDR3 is made up of 14 amino acids.

The gene calls are TRBV12-2 and TRBJ2-4; the table names TRBD2, a call not compared with the DNA. TRBV12-2 is assigned pseudogene status. The CDR3 is 15 residues long. This chain's CDR3 is CASRLASWRGNIQYF. DNA of the CDR3: TGTGCAAGTCGCTTAGCGTCGTGGAGGGGAAACATTCAGTACTTC.

The DNA for the CDR3 is TGTGCCAGCAGTTACCCAGGGGCCGGCAACAATGAGCAGTTCTTC. Translating gives CASSYPGAGNNEQFF. This rearrangement joins TRBV6-6 to TRBJ2-1; D might be TRBD1 (6 bases). CDR3 length: 15 residues. CDR1 is MNHNY and CDR2 is SVGAGI in the germline V gene (reference sequence). Trimming shortened V by 2 bases and J by 5 bases, and 13 bases separated the two germline ends.

The chain employs TRBV19 and TRBJ1-4; possible D gene TRBD1, 5 bases. V lost 10 bases, J lost 2 bases, and 20 bases lay in between. CDR3 length equals 16 residues. The germline CDR1 and CDR2 sequences are LNHDA and SQIVND (reference sequence). CDR3 in DNA: TGTGCCACGGGGTCCGGGGGGATTGGGACTAATGAAAAACTGTTTTTT. Its translation is CATGSGGIGTNEKLFF.

This chain connects TRBV7-9 to TRBJ1-4, with a weak D call TRBD1 (5 bases). The CDR3 has 15 amino acids. V was cut by 7 bases and J by 7 bases, with 19 bases left in between. Germline assignment: CDR1 SEHNR and CDR2 FQNEAQ (reference sequence). CDR3 protein: CASTLRGSLSEKLFF. CDR3 bases: TGTGCCAGCACCCTAAGGGGCAGCCTAAGTGAAAAACTGTTTTTT.

This chain joins TRBV7-6 and TRBJ2-1, with 11 bases aligning to TRBD2. Germline CDR1 is SGHVS and CDR2 is FNYEAQ. After removal of 5 bases from V and 6 bases from J, the junction contained 15 bases not matched to a gene. The CDR3 has 18 amino acids. CDR3 amino acids: CASSHHIWLAGGRNEQFF. The CDR3 nucleotides are TGTGCCAGCAGCCACCACATCTGGCTAGCGGGGGGTCGCAATGAGCAGTTCTTC.

The chain links TRBV11-1 to TRBJ2-7, with D perhaps TRBD2 (6 bases). The CDR3 extends over 15 amino acids. The V end lost 3 bases, the J end lost 0 bases, and 12 bases lay between the germline ends. Germline CDR1 SGHAT, CDR2 FQDESV (reference sequence). As DNA, the CDR3 is TGTGCCAGCAGCTTTGGGGGACTGAGCTCCTACGAGCAGTACTTC. This translates into CASSFGGLSSYEQYF.

J is TRBJ1-1 and V is TRBV15; the D gene is possibly TRBD1 (6 bases). Trimming shortened V by 8 bases and J by 2 bases, and 12 bases separated the two germline ends. Germline V gives CDR1 LNHNV, CDR2 YYDKDF (reference sequence). CDR3 length equals 13 residues. CDR3 residues: CATARGANTEAFF. The CDR3 DNA follows: TGTGCCACCGCCCGGGGGGCTAACACTGAAGCTTTCTTT. The full variable domain, with the rest looked up from reference TRBV15 and TRBJ1-1, is DAMVIQNPRYQVTQFGKPVTLSCSQTLNHNVMYWYQQKSSQAPKLLFHYYDKDFNNEADTPDNFQSRRPNTSFCFLDIRSPGLGDTAMYLCATARGANTEAFFGQGTRLTVV.

CDR3 DNA: TGTGCCACCACATCTCAACTAGCGGACCAAGAGACCCAGTACTTC. It encodes CATTSQLADQETQYF. The chain has TRBV10-3 and TRBJ2-5; TRBD2 agrees at 8 bases. Germline CDR1 reads ENHRY; CDR2 reads SYGVKD. This CDR3 has 15 amino acids. The ends lost 10 bases at V and 0 bases at J; junction bases unmatched: 10.

This clone was picked up one time. The chain carries TRBV6-5 and TRBJ1-2; maybe TRBD1 (5 bases). Germline V CDR1 and CDR2: MNHEY, SVGAGI. V was pared by 4 bases and J by 2 bases, with 8 bases between. This CDR3 spans 13 amino acids. CDR3 protein: CASSSGGNYGYTF. In DNA, the CDR3 is TGTGCCAGCAGTTCGGGGGGGAACTATGGCTACACCTTC.

A single count supports this clone. The V call is TRBV29-1, the J call TRBJ2-7; 11 bases line up with TRBD1. The V gene end was trimmed by 6 bases and the J gene end by 2 bases; junction bases not matched to a gene: 3. The CDR3 runs to 13 residues. The V gene's germline CDR1 is SQVTM and CDR2 ANQGSEA. CDR3 nucleotide sequence: TGCAGCGTGATGGGACAGGGGGCCTACGAGCAGTACTTC. Its protein product is CSVMGQGAYEQYF.

The gene calls are TRBV2 and TRBJ1-2; D possibly corresponds to TRBD1 (5 bases). Trimming removed 0 bases from V and 2 bases from J, with 10 bases in between. Germline CDR1 reads SNHLY; CDR2 reads FYNNEI. This CDR3 contains 15 residues. This CDR3 reads CASSEAGQDNYGYTF. CDR3 sequence (DNA): TGTGCCAGCAGTGAAGCAGGACAAGACAACTATGGCTACACCTTC.

Only a few counts were recorded for this clone. The V and J genes are TRBV12-3 or TRBV12-4 and TRBJ2-1, with D possibly being TRBD1 (5 bases). The length of the CDR3 is 13 residues. V lost 6 bases and J lost 8, with 14 bases in between. CDR3 protein: CASRPSTRDEQFF. As DNA, the CDR3 is TGTGCCAGCAGGCCATCGACCAGGGATGAGCAGTTCTTC.

This clone has a handful of counts. The chain employs TRBV5-1 and TRBJ1-2; 9 bases match TRBD1. V was pared by 5 bases and J by 3 bases, with 8 bases of the junction left unmatched. The germline V gene encodes CDR1 SGHRS and CDR2 YFSETQ. The CDR3 consists of 15 residues. CDR3 residues: CASRFRTGDDYGYTF. Here the CDR3 DNA reads TGCGCCAGCAGATTCAGGACAGGGGATGACTATGGCTACACCTTC.

The chain joins TRBV2 to TRBJ1-5; D perhaps matches TRBD1 (6 bases). Trimming took off 3 bases at V and 0 bases at J, with 12 bases between the two ends. CDR1 is SNHLY and CDR2 is FYNNEI in the germline V gene. The CDR3 runs to 16 residues. This CDR3 reads CASSDPGTYSNQPQHF. The CDR3 DNA reads TGTGCCAGCAGTGATCCGGGGACATATAGCAATCAGCCCCAGCATTTT.

The rearrangement joins TRBV11-3 to TRBJ2-5, with 8 bases matching TRBD2. The CDR3 sequence is 16 residues long. Germline V CDR1 and CDR2: SGHNT, YENEEA. V was pared by 1 base and J by 5 bases, with 9 bases of the junction left unmatched. The CDR3 region is CASSLVAGGAVETQYF. The CDR3 DNA reads TGTGCCAGCAGCTTAGTGGCCGGGGGGGCCGTGGAGACCCAGTACTTC.

This clone was seen a few times. The rearrangement links TRBV7-2 to TRBJ1-5; perhaps TRBD1 as D (5 bases). The CDR3 is made up of 14 amino acids. Germline V gene lookup returns CDR1 SGHTA and CDR2 FQGNSA. Trimming cost V 3 bases and J 7 bases, with 13 bases left between them. The CDR3 nucleotides read TGTGCCAGCAGCTTCTCCTTACAGGCCCAGCCCCAGCATTTT. This gives the protein CASSFSLQAQPQHF.

This chain links TRBV6-5 with TRBJ1-5, with TRBD1 as a possible D gene (6 bases). Germline lookup yields CDR1 MNHEY and CDR2 SVGAGI. Trimming took off 6 bases at V and 4 bases at J, with 10 bases between the two ends. The CDR3 contains 13 residues. DNA of the CDR3: TGTGCCAGCAGGAAGGGGGGGAATCAGCCCCAGCATTTT. Amino acid sequence: CASRKGGNQPQHF.

This clone has just one count. The V and J genes are TRBV19 and TRBJ1-6, with D possibly being TRBD1 (6 bases). Trimming removed 7 bases from V and 7 bases from J, with 17 bases in between. Germline V gene data show CDR1 as LNHDA and CDR2 as SQIVND (reference sequence). The CDR3 covers 15 residues. The CDR3 is CASTLQGLGNSPLHF. The CDR3 region has the DNA TGTGCCAGTACCCTACAGGGACTAGGGAATTCACCCCTCCACTTT. Full variable domain (rest looked up from reference TRBV19 and TRBJ1-6): DGGITQSPKYLFRKEGQNVTLSCEQNLNHDAMYWYRQDPGQGLRLIYYSQIVNDFQKGDIAEGYSVSREKKESFPLTVTSAQKNPTAFYLCASTLQGLGNSPLHFGNGTRLTVT.

The rearrangement joins TRBV18 to TRBJ1-1; a weak D match, TRBD1 (5 bases). Germline V gene sequence: CDR1 KGHSH, CDR2 LQKENI. CDR3 length: 13 residues. The germline V and J ends were trimmed by 5 bases and 7 bases, with 14 bases remaining between them. CDR3 nucleotide sequence: TGTGCCAGCTCAGGTTCGTTCGACAGTGAAGCTTTCTTT. It encodes CASSGSFDSEAFF. Using reference TRBV18 and TRBJ1-1 for the parts outside the CDR3, the full variable domain is NAGVMQNPRHLVRRRGQEARLRCSPMKGHSHVYWYRQLPEEGLKFMVYLQKENIIDESGMPKERFSAEFPKEGPSILRIQQVVRGDSAAYFCASSGSFDSEAFFGQGTRLTVV.

This chain uses TRBV5-5 with TRBJ2-7, with D possibly TRBD1 on 5 matching bases. Germline values: CDR1 SGHKS, CDR2 YYEKEE (reference sequence). This CDR3 is built from 14 residues. V lost 0 bases to trimming and J lost 5 bases, with 12 bases between them. The CDR3 protein is CASSLGQPTNEQYF. The CDR3 DNA is TGTGCCAGCAGCTTGGGACAGCCTACTAACGAGCAGTACTTC.

The chain recombines TRBV19 with TRBJ1-2; TRBD1 is a possible D gene (6 bases). CDR3 length: 14 amino acids. CDR1 and CDR2 from the germline V gene are LNHDA and SQIVND (reference sequence). V was shortened by 3 bases and J by 6 bases, with 14 bases between the two germline ends. The CDR3 DNA follows: TGTGCCAGTAGTATTACCGGACAGACGAATGGCTACACCTTC. This translates into CASSITGQTNGYTF.